These T cell receptor beta chains were read from a single sample in a study of shared clonotypes between healthy human individuals. TCRdb keeps only in-frame clones here, not all; method: immunoSEQ multiplex PCR. Counted here are about 2.4 million clones, around nine tenths occurring once; the ten biggest clones make up around 0.14%. The material sequenced was naive CD4+ T cells sorted from blood. The receptors were sampled from a man younger than 35 in good health. The CDR3 runs from the conserved cysteine through the conserved F or W. A D gene is named only where the DNA matches it firmly. Expanded clones get a size class; other rows say once, few or many, or leave the size out.

TRBJ2-7	-	TRBV5-4	-	TGTGCCAGCAGCTTGGGAGGGAAATCCTACGAGCAGTACTTC	CASSLGGKSYEQYF
TRBJ1-3	-	TRBV2	-	TGTGCCAGCAGTGAAGAAATTACCTCTGGAAACACCATATATTTT	CASSEEITSGNTIYF
TRBJ1-2	-	TRBV30	once	TGTGCCTGCGCCCCGACAGTAGGCTACACCTTC	CACAPTVGYTF
TRBJ2-5	-	TRBV28	-	TGTGCCAGCACGACAGTAAAAGAGACCCAGTACTTC	CASTTVKETQYF
TRBJ2-1	-	TRBV18	-	TGTGCCAGCTCACCACCGAACGCCCAAGGGAATGAGCAGTTCTTC	CASSPPNAQGNEQFF
TRBJ1-6	TRBD1	TRBV30	-	TGTGCCTGGAGGAGGGGGCGAGGTTCACCCCTCCACTTT	CAWRRGRGSPLHF
TRBJ2-1	TRBD2	TRBV12-5	-	TGTGCTAGTGCGCGGGAGCGCTCCTACAATGAGCAGTTCTTC	CASARERSYNEQFF
TRBJ2-6	-	TRBV28	-	TGTGCCAGCACCTCGGTGGCAGCCCCCTCTGGGGCCAACGTCCTGACTTTC	CASTSVAAPSGANVLTF
TRBJ2-5	TRBD2	TRBV5-1	-	TGCGCCAGCAGCTTTGGTAGCGGGGCTAGCGGGGAACAAGAGACCCAGTACTTC	CASSFGSGASGEQETQYF
TRBJ2-3	-	TRBV10-3	-	TGTGCCATCAGCACACAGGCTAGCACAGATACGCAGTATTTT	CAISTQASTDTQYF
TRBJ1-1	-	TRBV6-1	-	TGTGCCAGCAGTGACCCCGGACGATCTCAAGCTTTCTTT	CASSDPGRSQAFF
TRBJ2-7	TRBD2	TRBV5-1	-	TGCGCCAGCAGCTTGGAAGGGACTAGGACCTACGAGCAGTACTTC	CASSLEGTRTYEQYF
TRBJ1-1	TRBD1	TRBV7-3	-	TGTGCCAGCAGCTTGTCAGGGGGTACTGAAGCTTTCTTT	CASSLSGGTEAFF